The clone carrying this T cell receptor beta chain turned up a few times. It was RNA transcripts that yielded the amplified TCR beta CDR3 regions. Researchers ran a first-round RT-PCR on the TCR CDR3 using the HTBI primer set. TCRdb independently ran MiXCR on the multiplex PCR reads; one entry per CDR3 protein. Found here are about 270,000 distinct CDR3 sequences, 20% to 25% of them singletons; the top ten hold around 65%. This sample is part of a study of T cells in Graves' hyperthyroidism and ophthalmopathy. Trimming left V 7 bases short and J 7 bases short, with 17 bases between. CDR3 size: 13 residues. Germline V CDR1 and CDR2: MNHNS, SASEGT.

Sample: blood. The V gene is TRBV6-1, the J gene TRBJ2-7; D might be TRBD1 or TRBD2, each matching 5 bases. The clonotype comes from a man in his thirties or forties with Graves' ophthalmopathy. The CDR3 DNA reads TGTGCCAGCACCCGCAGGGAGTCGGGTGAGCAGTACTTC. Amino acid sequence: CASTRRESGEQYF.